This record concerns one TCR beta chain sequence. Its target is unknown. Just one base apart from a much larger clone, this may be a read error. Unique molecular identifiers were used to barcode this TCRbeta library. TCRdb independently ran MiXCR on the PCR reads; one entry per CDR3 protein. Of roughly 670,000 distinct CDR3 sequences listed, around 14% are singletons. The source of the sample is a study of T-cell reconstitution after alpha-beta-depleted transplantation in children. Study-level findings and limits: Surviving recipient T cells and thymic progenitors underlay high day-60 TCRbeta diversity in some patients. Alpha-beta T cells about two months after transplant reportedly derived from several hundred expanded graft clones. At one year after transplant, newly produced T cells mostly accounted for T-cell counts and diversity.

The CDR3 has 15 residues. From germline, CDR1 is SQVTM and CDR2 ANQGSEA. The sample in question was PBMCs, obtained before TCRalphabeta/CD19-depleted stem cell transplant. V is TRBV29-1 and J is TRBJ2-2; 7 bases align to TRBD2. The receptor was isolated from a girl aged 2-10 years with congenital amegakaryocytic thrombocytopenia, due to receive a stem cell transplant. CDR3 in amino acids: CSVELSGIGTGVLFF. The CDR3 DNA is TGCAGCGTTGAACTCAGCGGGATTGGCACCGGGGTGCTGTTTTTT.